The sequence of this TCR beta chain was determined in a study of blood T cell repertoires in COVID-19. Background on the study: T cells, B-cell-depleted T cells, or PBMCs supplied cDNA or gDNA.

In the authors' workflow: Cell counts per sample came from amplifying reference gene primers. TCRdb keeps only in-frame clones here, not all; method: immunoSEQ multiplex PCR. For V, J and clone size, that table is used; D and trimming come from the DNA. The data contain around 300,000 clones, roughly 89% of them singletons. Per germline, CDR1 LNHDA and CDR2 SQIVND (reference sequence). This CDR3 has 13 residues. V shed 1 base and J shed 7 bases, with 9 bases lying between them. This TCR derives from a woman in her thirties with active or convalescent COVID-19. The sequencing sample was made of peripheral blood. The V and J genes are TRBV19 and TRBJ2-3; the D gene is possibly TRBD1 (6 bases). CDR3 in amino acids: CASSIVQGNTQYF. The CDR3 DNA reads TGTGCCAGTAGTATAGTCCAGGGGAATACGCAGTATTTT.